This T cell receptor beta chain was documented in a study of T cell responses to AZD1222 COVID-19 vaccine (dated by TCRdb to the early 2020s). Regarding the study in general: AZD1222 recipients given second doses at about 4 weeks or at about 12 weeks were pooled, since spike-specific TCR depth and breadth were not found to differ between the two schedules. A total of just over 230 trial participants underwent TCR sequencing, of whom about 210 received two doses of AZD1222 and around 26 received two doses of the MenACWY control vaccine. Enrollment into the trials was organized by age into subgroups of 18-55, 56-69 and 70-plus years, and those subgroups contained about 160, 30 and 59 TCR-sequenced participants, respectively.

The intended sense of this specimen's time point label: baseline before first vaccination. Vaccinee samples came from UK trials COV001 and COV002, including a single-blind randomized controlled phase 2/3 trial of AZD1222 (ChAdOx1 nCoV-19) in healthy adults. For TCRbeta chain sequencing, PBMC samples from trial participants were taken at day 0 and at day 28 after the second dose. The CDR3 regions of human TCRbeta chains were subjected to immunosequencing. Regarding the original processing steps: Repertoire TCRs were checked for matches against a reference library of SARS-CoV-2-specific TCRs that had been generated using the MIRA antigen-specificity platform. Breadth was defined as the fraction of unique TCRs that were SARS-CoV-2-associated. Depth was defined as the fraction of total T cells that were SARS-CoV-2-associated. Each spike-specific TCR was assigned to its reactive spike region and to a CD4 or CD8 class using the MIRA data. Log10-transformed breadth and depth values were compared by one-way ANOVA with Sidak's multiple comparisons tests. The source is immuneACCESS, and TCRdb retained only in-frame sequences with V and J called. Part of the clones is not carried over; for the studies checked, unresolved V genes explain less than half of this, and the remainder is unexplained. V, J and clone size are those of that table, while D and trimming were read from the DNA. The sample table lists about 100,000 clones, just under 90% of them with a count of one. Jointly, the top ten make up about 16% of the sample.

Broader findings and caveats from the paper: Vaccine-associated CD4 TCRs spanned the whole spike protein, with dominant responses in regions 160-218 and 743-854. Participants were mostly white British and included more females than males, and it was suggested by the authors that clonal diversity may have been underestimated. The 56-69-year group was small, and its depth increase did not reach significance, likely because of low power. Only a handful of AZD1222 recipients were SARS-CoV-2 seropositive at baseline, limiting conclusions about previously exposed vaccinees. Because no samples from the day 14 peak response were available, repertoires could be characterized only after the peak T cell response. After two AZD1222 doses, both the breadth and the depth of spike-specific TCRs were significantly higher than at day 0 and than in MenACWY recipients. Reportedly, almost half of the unique spike-specific TCRs recognized epitopes lying outside the regions that are mutated in the B.1.351 and B.1.1.7 variants.

Measured from the cysteine to the phenylalanine, the CDR3 is 12 residues long. Of the read, only the CDR3 DNA is kept; its 36 bases are in frame from base 1. CDR1 LGHDT and CDR2 YNNKEL are derived from the germline V gene (reference sequence). V lost 1 base and J lost 7 bases; the stretch between them is 5 bases long. Concerning this clone itself: Its antigen target is currently unknown. Per-base qualities were not stored, and no clone one base away is much larger.

The clonotype was recovered from an adult in good health. The specimen comprised peripheral blood, sampled on day 0 of AZD1222 vaccination. Here the chain combines TRBV3-1 (or the pseudogene TRBV3-2) and TRBJ1-5; the D gene remains uncertain. The CDR3 is CASSQGEQPQHF. The nucleotide sequence reads TGTGCCAGCAGCCAAGGAGAGCAGCCCCAGCATTTT.